The 16 T cell receptor beta chains presented below share a single source sample, sequenced in a study of shared clonotypes between healthy human individuals. Only in-frame clones appear in the TCRdb table, and some are missing; sequencing was by immunoSEQ multiplex PCR. There are roughly 2,300,000 clones in the sample; 80% to 95% occur only once, and about 0.41% lies in the top ten. Sequences were obtained from naive CD4+ T cells from PBMCs. Subset in this sample: CD45RA+ positively selected. These TCRs come from a man between 18 and 35 years old in good health. Some clones in this sample may be carry-over from other donors' samples.

This rearrangement joins TRBV5-1 to TRBJ2-3; TRBD2 agrees at 10 bases. Germline V lookup: CDR1 SGHRS, CDR2 YFSETQ. CDR3 length: 17 residues. With 3 bases clipped from V and 6 bases from J, the junction kept 13 bases outside the gene matches. The CDR3, as DNA: TGCGCCAGCAGCTCCCCGGGAGCGGGAGGGCCGGGTGATACGCAGTATTTT. Protein: CASSSPGAGGPGDTQYF. Using reference TRBV5-1 and TRBJ2-3 for the parts outside the CDR3, the full variable domain is KAGVTQTPRYLIKTRGQQVTLSCSPISGHRSVSWYQQTPGQGLQFLFEYFSETQRNKGNFPGRFSGRQFSNSRSEMNVSTLELGDSALYLCASSSPGAGGPGDTQYFGPGTRLTVL.

The V and J genes are TRBV14 and TRBJ2-1, with 9 nucleotides matching TRBD2. V lost 4 bases, J lost 2 bases, and 0 bases stayed unmatched. The CDR3 extends over 14 amino acids. Germline V lookup: CDR1 SGHDN, CDR2 FVKESK. The CDR3 sequence is CASSRLAAYNEQFF. The CDR3 DNA reads as TGTGCCAGCAGCCGACTAGCGGCCTACAATGAGCAGTTCTTC.

This chain connects TRBV28 to TRBJ1-4; D remains unclear. Germline V lookup: CDR1 MDHEN, CDR2 SYDVKM. The V end was cut by 5 bases, the J end by 8 bases, with 9 bases between. The CDR3 totals 12 residues. The CDR3 spells CASSQDWEKLFF. DNA for the CDR3: TGTGCCAGCAGTCAGGACTGGGAAAAACTGTTTTTT.

The rearrangement links TRBV6-1 to TRBJ2-5, with D hard to call. The CDR3 totals 13 residues. V was trimmed by 6 bases and J by 1 base, leaving 9 bases between them. Germline V gene data show CDR1 as MNHNS and CDR2 as SASEGT. In nucleotides, the CDR3 is TGTGCCAGCAGAGGGTTGGCCCAAGAGACCCAGTACTTC. This codes for CASRGLAQETQYF.

In its sample, this clone was seen a few times. V and J are TRBV28 and TRBJ1-4; 9 nucleotides align to TRBD1. The CDR3 consists of 15 residues. Trimming removed 6 bases from V and 5 bases from J; junction bases left unmatched: 7. Germline CDR1 and CDR2: MDHEN and SYDVKM. CDR3 nucleotides: TGTGCCAGCAGCAGAACCGGGACAGGGAATGAAAAACTGTTTTTT. It specifies CASSRTGTGNEKLFF. Full variable domain (missing parts from reference TRBV28 and TRBJ1-4): DVKVTQSSRYLVKRTGEKVFLECVQDMDHENMFWYRQDPGLGLRLIYFSYDVKMKEKGDIPEGYSVSREKKERFSLILESASTNQTSMYLCASSRTGTGNEKLFFGSGTQLSVL.

The V gene is TRBV28, the J gene TRBJ1-2; D gene ambiguous. Trimming took 6 bases from V and 4 from J, leaving 12 bases between them. Germline lookup yields CDR1 MDHEN and CDR2 SYDVKM. This CDR3 region has 13 residues. The CDR3 DNA follows: TGTGCCAGCAGCCCTCTGCGCCTCTATGGCTACACCTTC. It translates to CASSPLRLYGYTF.

About this clone itself: This same CDR3 is encoded by further DNA sequences in the sample. The gene calls are TRBV5-4 and TRBJ2-1; 8 bases fit TRBD2. V lost 4 bases and J lost 0; bases outside the gene matches: 6. Germline V gene lookup returns CDR1 SGHNT and CDR2 YYREEE (reference sequence). The CDR3 is 16 amino acids. As DNA, the CDR3 is TGTGCCAGCAGCCTCGGCACTAGCGGCTCCTACAATGAGCAGTTCTTC. This gives the protein CASSLGTSGSYNEQFF.

The V call is TRBV28, the J call TRBJ2-5, with 8 bases identical to TRBD2. CDR3 length: 15 amino acids. After removal of 2 bases from V and 5 bases from J, the junction contained 7 bases not matched to a gene. Germline values: CDR1 MDHEN, CDR2 SYDVKM. The CDR3 here is CASSLGLAESETQYF. CDR3 nucleotide sequence: TGTGCCAGCAGTTTAGGACTAGCAGAGAGTGAGACCCAGTACTTC. Full variable domain (missing parts from reference TRBV28 and TRBJ2-5): DVKVTQSSRYLVKRTGEKVFLECVQDMDHENMFWYRQDPGLGLRLIYFSYDVKMKEKGDIPEGYSVSREKKERFSLILESASTNQTSMYLCASSLGLAESETQYFGPGTRLLVL.

The V gene is TRBV27, the J gene TRBJ2-7; no reliable D call. This CDR3 has 16 amino acids. V lost 5 bases to trimming and J lost 4 bases, with 21 bases between them. CDR1 and CDR2 from the germline V gene are MNHEY and SMNVEV (reference sequence). The CDR3 spells CASSLSVGALTYEQYF. Here the CDR3 DNA reads TGTGCCAGCAGTCTCTCCGTAGGCGCGCTAACGTACGAGCAGTACTTC.

This rearrangement joins TRBV28 to TRBJ1-5, with 7 bases aligning to TRBD1. The CDR3 is 13 amino acids. CDR1 is MDHEN, CDR2 SYDVKM, per germline. After removal of 6 bases from V and 4 bases from J, the junction contained 3 bases not matched to a gene. Here the CDR3 reads CASRLQGNQPQHF. The CDR3 DNA is TGTGCCAGCAGACTACAGGGGAATCAGCCCCAGCATTTT.

The rearrangement joins TRBV10-1 to TRBJ1-3; the D gene is possibly TRBD1 (5 bases). Germline CDR1 WNHNN, CDR2 SYGVQD (reference sequence). V was clipped by 2 bases and J by 3 bases, with 14 bases between them. The CDR3 covers 16 residues. The CDR3 sequence is CASSEREGRVGNTIYF. The CDR3 DNA is TGCGCCAGCAGTGAGAGAGAGGGCAGGGTTGGAAACACCATATATTTT.

The chain has TRBV27 and TRBJ2-3; D may match TRBD1 or TRBD2 (6 bases each). Deletions cut 2 bases from V and 6 bases from J, with 27 bases between. Germline CDR1 reads MNHEY; CDR2 reads SMNVEV (reference sequence). The length of the CDR3 is 19 residues. CDR3 in amino acids: CASSLTGAELNLVWDTQYF. CDR3 nucleotides: TGTGCCAGCAGTTTAACGGGGGCGGAACTTAATTTGGTTTGGGATACGCAGTATTTT.

This chain links TRBV5-1 with TRBJ2-1; D possibly uses TRBD1 or TRBD2 (5 bases each). Between the trimmed V and J ends, which lost 1 base and 7 bases, there was a span of 15 bases. The CDR3 runs 15 residues. CDR1 and CDR2 (germline): SGHRS, YFSETQ. CDR3 loop: CASSLLGDSPNEQFF. In DNA, the CDR3 is TGCGCCAGCAGCTTGTTGGGGGATTCGCCTAATGAGCAGTTCTTC. The whole variable domain, filled in from reference TRBV5-1 and TRBJ2-1, reads KAGVTQTPRYLIKTRGQQVTLSCSPISGHRSVSWYQQTPGQGLQFLFEYFSETQRNKGNFPGRFSGRQFSNSRSEMNVSTLELGDSALYLCASSLLGDSPNEQFFGPGTRLTVL.

This chain uses TRBV19 with TRBJ1-5; the D gene is possibly TRBD1 (6 bases). CDR1 and CDR2 from the germline V gene are LNHDA and SQIVND (reference sequence). V lost 6 bases to trimming and J lost 0 bases, with 18 bases between them. The CDR3 consists of 17 residues. The chain's CDR3 is CASRGASGRSSNQPQHF. CDR3 in DNA: TGTGCCAGTAGGGGGGCCTCTGGTAGGTCTAGCAATCAGCCCCAGCATTTT.

V gene TRBV28 combines with J gene TRBJ1-5; D may be TRBD1 (5 bases). Germline-derived CDR1 and CDR2 are MDHEN and SYDVKM. There are 15 residues in the CDR3. Deletions cut 5 bases from V and 4 bases from J, with 15 bases between. CDR3 amino acids: CASSPMGGGNQPQHF. CDR3 bases: TGTGCCAGCAGTCCAATGGGGGGAGGGAATCAGCCCCAGCATTTT.

The chain carries TRBV15 and TRBJ2-3; D not certain. The V gene lost 1 base and the J gene lost 7 bases, with 6 bases spanning the gap. The CDR3 spans 12 residues. CDR1 LNHNV and CDR2 YYDKDF come from the germline V gene (reference sequence). The CDR3 is CATSRVVHTQYF. The CDR3 nucleotides read TGTGCCACCAGCAGAGTGGTCCATACGCAGTATTTT.